The next 3 T cell receptor beta chains were all read from a single sample in a study of cytomegalovirus exposure and HLA in healthy donors. 60 Vbeta and 13 Jbeta primers were used in PCR. TCRdb keeps only in-frame clones here, not all; method: immunoSEQ multiplex PCR. This sample yields 140,000 to 150,000 clones, of which 60% to 85% are seen a single time; about 13% belongs to the top ten. Sequenced material: PBMCs. The receptors here all came from a man in his forties in good health and CMV-seropositive.

Comments on this clone: One junction end does not reproduce the germline sequence, and a read error may be involved. This rearrangement joins TRBV6-6 to TRBJ1-4; no clear D. In germline, CDR1 is MNHNY, CDR2 SVGAGI (reference sequence). CDR3 length: 14 amino acids. The CDR3: CASSYKSTKEKLFF. The CDR3 DNA is TGTGCCAGCAGTTACAAGTCAACTAAAGAAAAACTGTTTTTT.

This rearrangement joins TRBV27 to TRBJ1-4; 9 positions match TRBD1. V lost 5 bases, J lost 8 bases, and 9 bases stayed unmatched. The CDR3 has 15 residues. The germline V gene has CDR1 MNHEY and CDR2 SMNVEV (reference sequence). CDR3 loop: CASSLTQGAWEKLFF. The CDR3, as DNA: TGTGCCAGCAGTCTTACACAGGGGGCTTGGGAAAAACTGTTTTTT.

The chain couples TRBV6-1 to TRBJ1-2; possibly TRBD1 for D (5 bases). Per the germline V gene, CDR1 is MNHNS and CDR2 is SASEGT. Trimming pared 7 bases from V and 4 bases from J, leaving 16 bases between. CDR3 size: 14 residues. Here the CDR3 DNA reads TGTGCCAGCACCGAAGGGGCAGGGATCTATGGCTACACCTTC. The encoded protein is CASTEGAGIYGYTF.